The rows below give T cell receptor beta chains drawn from one sample of a study of regulatory T cells in long-lasting Graves disease. TCRdb analysed the multiplex PCR reads with MiXCR anew, one entry per CDR3 protein. The table records about 540,000 distinct CDR3 sequences, about 14% of them present only once. The same sample was also used in a study of T cells in Graves' hyperthyroidism and ophthalmopathy.

Sequenced material: peripheral blood mononuclear cells (PBMCs), taken at new diagnosis, from a patient treated with antithyroid drugs. The source of these receptors is a man aged 25-40 years with Graves disease. Each CDR3 is given with its conserved first and last residue. Fields, in order: J gene, CDR3 length, V gene, clone size, D gene, CDR3 DNA, CDR3 protein. D genes are given only for firm matches. A row's size may be missing; if present it is once, few, many or a size class.

>TRBJ2-2|18|TRBV5-5|.|TRBD2
TGTGCCAGCAGCTTGAGCAGGCGGCTAGCGGGAGAAGACGGGGAGCTGTTTTTT
CASSLSRRLAGEDGELFF
>TRBJ2-1|17|TRBV12-5|many|TRBD1
TGTGCTAGTGGTTTGCCCCCTCGGACAGGGGCGGACAATGAGCAGTTCTTC
CASGLPPRTGADNEQFF
>TRBJ2-1|15|TRBV2|many|.
TGTGCCAGCAGCGAGGGGGGAGAGGGGAGGAATGAGCAGTTCTTC
CASSEGGEGRNEQFF
>TRBJ1-1|16|TRBV18|many|TRBD1
TGTGCCAGCTCACCCCTATACAGGGGTGAAAGCACTGAAGCTTTCTTT
CASSPLYRGESTEAFF
>TRBJ2-7|13|TRBV20-1|many|.
TGCAGTGCTCTCCGCGCTCTTTCCTACGAGCAGTACTTC
CSALRALSYEQYF
>TRBJ2-1|17|TRBV20-1|.|.
TGCAGTGCTAGAGATCCCCACCTACTCCCCAACCCCAATGAGCAGTTCTTC
CSARDPHLLPNPNEQFF
>TRBJ2-2|15|TRBV15|many|.
TGTGCCACCAGCAACCGGAGGGCCAAGGCCGGGGAGCTGTTTTTT
CATSNRRAKAGELFF
>TRBJ1-3|14|TRBV28|.|.
TGTGCCAGCAGGCACAGGTTAACTGGAAACACCATATATTTT
CASRHRLTGNTIYF
>TRBJ2-1|16|TRBV7-2|many|TRBD2
TGTGCCAGCAGCTTAGAAGGGCTAGCGGGAGTCGATGAGCAGTTCTTC
CASSLEGLAGVDEQFF
>TRBJ2-1|15|TRBV5-4|.|TRBD1
TGTGCCAGCAGCCGCCCGGGACAGGGGGACAATGAGCAGTTCTTC
CASSRPGQGDNEQFF
>TRBJ2-2|15|TRBV11-2|many|.
TGTGCCAGCCTTTGGGGGGTCCCCAGGACCGGGGAGCTGTTTTTT
CASLWGVPRTGELFF
>TRBJ1-6|15|TRBV5-1|.|.
TGCGCCAGCAGCCTCACAGTGCCCTCAGACTCACCCCTCCACTTT
CASSLTVPSDSPLHF
>TRBJ1-4|14|TRBV6-9|.|.
TGTGCCAGCAGTTTGGTAAAGTCCGATGAAAAACTGTTTTTT
CASSLVKSDEKLFF
>TRBJ1-2|11|TRBV20-1|many|.
TGCAGTGCTAGTGTGAGGGAGGGCTACACCTTC
CSASVREGYTF
>TRBJ1-2|13|TRBV28|many|TRBD1
TGTGCCAGCAGTTTGCAGCAGGGGGAAGGCTACACCTTC
CASSLQQGEGYTF
>TRBJ1-2|14|TRBV29-1|many|.
TGCAGCGTTGAAGATCGGGCGGGGGCTGATGGCTACACCTTC
CSVEDRAGADGYTF
>TRBJ2-1|14|TRBV29-1|many|TRBD2
TGCAGCGTTGAAATTAGCGGGAGTGGCTATGAGCAGTTCTTC
CSVEISGSGYEQFF
>TRBJ2-7|12|TRBV27|.|TRBD1
TGTGCCAGCAGCGAGGGACAGGGGGCGAAGTACTTC
CASSEGQGAKYF
>TRBJ2-1|16|TRBV4-2|many|TRBD2
TGTGCCAGCAGCCCTGAGGAAGCGGGGATCTACAATGAGCAGTTCTTC
CASSPEEAGIYNEQFF
>TRBJ2-1|19|TRBV11-2|many|.
TGTGCCAGCAGCTTAAGTGGGGACTCCCCTTTGGCCCGTTACAATGAGCAGTTCTTC
CASSLSGDSPLARYNEQFF
>TRBJ2-3|15|TRBV28|many|TRBD2
TGTGCCAGCCCTCCGGCGGGAGAAGTGACAGATACGCAGTATTTT
CASPPAGEVTDTQYF
>TRBJ2-2|17|TRBV3-1|few|.
TGTGCCAGCAGCCAAGTTATCAGCCTTGGGCGCACCGGGGAGCTGTTTTTT
CASSQVISLGRTGELFF
>TRBJ2-7|14|TRBV29-1|many|.
TGCAGCGTTGGAGGGGGTGCCGATCCCTACGAGCAGTACTTC
CSVGGGADPYEQYF
>TRBJ2-7|15|TRBV28|many|.
TGTGCCAGCAGCCCCCCGAGCGGGCGTTCCTACGAGCAGTACTTC
CASSPPSGRSYEQYF
>TRBJ2-7|15|TRBV2|many|TRBD1
TGTGCCAGCAGTTTAACGGGACAGGTATCCTACGAGCAGTACTTC
CASSLTGQVSYEQYF
>TRBJ2-4|19|TRBV7-8|.|TRBD2
TGTGCCAGCAGCTTAGATCGACTAGTTAGCGGGACAAACAAAAACATTCAGTACTTC
CASSLDRLVSGTNKNIQYF
>TRBJ2-5|14|TRBV29-1|many|TRBD2
TGCAGCGTTAATAGCGGGAACCAAGGAGAGACCCAGTACTTC
CSVNSGNQGETQYF
>TRBJ2-7|15|TRBV7-6|many|.
TGTGCCAGCAGCGATCTAGAAGGGCGGTGGTACGAGCAGTACTTC
CASSDLEGRWYEQYF
>TRBJ2-3|13|TRBV7-3|.|TRBD1
TGTGCCAGCAGCTCGGACAGGGAAGATACGCAGTATTTT
CASSSDREDTQYF
>TRBJ2-1|14|TRBV19|few|.
TGTGCCAGTAGTGCGGCGGTCTCCTACAATGAGCAGTTCTTC
CASSAAVSYNEQFF
>TRBJ2-1|17|TRBV6-6|.|TRBD2
TGTGCCAGCAGTTACTCGGCTAGCGGGAGCTCCCGGAATGAGCAGTTCTTC
CASSYSASGSSRNEQFF
>TRBJ2-1|11|TRBV29-1|many|.
TGCAGCGTTGCGGATGCGGTTGAGCAGTTCTTC
CSVADAVEQFF
>TRBJ2-7|12|TRBV24-1|many|.
TGTGCCACCAGTGGGAGCTCCTACGAGCAGTACTTC
CATSGSSYEQYF
>TRBJ2-7|14|TRBV27|many|TRBD1
TGTGCCAGCAGTCCTACAGGGGATATCCTTGAGCAGTACTTC
CASSPTGDILEQYF
>TRBJ2-7|14|TRBV18|many|.
TGTGCCAGCTCACCAGGACAGCAAGGCTACGAGCAGTACTTC
CASSPGQQGYEQYF